This TCR beta chain comes out of a study of T cells in Graves' hyperthyroidism and ophthalmopathy. Study overall: Sampling of peripheral blood happened at initial diagnosis, prior to any treatment.

Together with thyroid ultrasound, orbital computed tomography, serum thyroxine and TRAb, clinical symptoms were used for diagnoses. The authors took PBMCs from roughly 9.7 ml fresh peripheral blood. Study results and limitations: Within blood appeared most thyroid clonotypes that had expanded above 0.001.

The CDR3 is made up of 15 amino acids. Germline CDR1 and CDR2: SSHAT and FNYEAQ (reference sequence). RNA transcripts were the template for amplifying TCR beta CDR3 regions. A first-round RT-PCR of the TCR CDR3 used the HTBI primer set. TCRdb recomputed calls from the multiplex PCR reads with MiXCR, one row per CDR3 protein. Of a few hundred thousand distinct CDR3 sequences listed, more than 15% were seen once; the top ten hold roughly 7.3%. This clonotype has more than one count but fewer than ten. Its antigen remains unknown. A junction boundary mismatches the germline segment, possibly from a read error.

The rearrangement joins TRBV7-7 to TRBJ2-1; 12 bases line up with TRBD1. The sequence derives from a woman between 25 and 40 years old with Graves' hyperthyroidism. Sequencing was done on a sample of blood. CDR3 nucleotides: TGTGCTAGCAGCCACCGGGACAGGGGGCCCAATGAGCAGTTCTTC. It codes for CASSHRDRGPNEQFF.